Listed below are T cell receptor beta chains from one sample, sequenced in a study of blood T cell repertoires in COVID-19. The data were produced by immunoSEQ multiplex PCR, yet TCRdb's version contains in-frame clones alone and is incomplete. The table includes roughly 450,000 clones, 90% detected once. Specimen: PBMCs or T cells enriched from blood (not recorded which). Source of these receptors: a man aged 18 to 30 who had recovered from COVID-19. The CDR3 runs from the conserved cysteine through the conserved F or W. The D gene is left open where the match is weak. Not all rows give a size; the values are once, few, many and, for expanded clones, a class.

TGTGCCAGCTCTCCGACAGCTAACTATGGCTACACCTTC CASSPTANYGYTF . TRBJ1-2 TRBV27 .
TGTGCCAGCAGCTTTCGGGAGGCCGGGGAGCTGTTTTTT CASSFREAGELFF TRBD2 TRBJ2-2 TRBV11-2 .
TGTGCCAGCAGCTTTAGTGGGGGGGAAGAAAAACTGTTTTTT CASSFSGGEEKLFF . TRBJ1-4 TRBV7-9 .
TGTGCCAGTAGTGCCACCGGGGTATGGCCCCAGCATTTT CASSATGVWPQHF . TRBJ1-5 TRBV19 few
TGTGCCAGCAGGGCACTCAGGGGGGTGCCCCTCCACTTT CASRALRGVPLHF TRBD1 TRBJ1-6 TRBV28 .
TGTGCCAGCAGCCCTTACACAGATACGCAGTATTTT CASSPYTDTQYF . TRBJ2-3 TRBV7-8 .
TGTGCCTGGACGGGGGAGACCGGGGAGCTGTTTTTT CAWTGETGELFF . TRBJ2-2 TRBV30 .
TGTGCCACTCGGAGGGGAGATACGCAGTATTTT CATRRGDTQYF . TRBJ2-3 TRBV24-1 .
TGTGCCAGCAGCCCAAAGCGGGGGACCCATGAGCAGTTCTTC CASSPKRGTHEQFF TRBD2 TRBJ2-1 TRBV3-1/TRBV3-2 .
TGTGCCAGCAGCTATGGACAGGGTCCAGGTGAAGCTTTCTTT CASSYGQGPGEAFF TRBD1 TRBJ1-1 TRBV9 .
TGTGCCAGCAGCTTATCGGGAGGAGCAACTAATGAAAAACTGTTTTTT CASSLSGGATNEKLFF . TRBJ1-4 TRBV7-9 .
TGTGCCAGCAGCTTAGCCCGGAGTGAGATGATGAACACTGAAGCTTTCTTT CASSLARSEMMNTEAFF . TRBJ1-1 TRBV11-3 .
TGCGCCAGCAGCCCGGGGGACGCGGGCAATGAGCAGTTCTTC CASSPGDAGNEQFF . TRBJ2-1 TRBV5-1 .
TGCGCCAGTACCATGAACAGAGCTAATGAAAAACTGTTTTTT CASTMNRANEKLFF . TRBJ1-4 TRBV10-2 .
TGTGCCAGCAAAGCGGAAGCGAACACCGGGGAGCTGTTTTTT CASKAEANTGELFF . TRBJ2-2 TRBV2 .
TGTGCCAGCAGTCTGGACAGGGGCGGCAATCAGCCCCAGCATTTT CASSLDRGGNQPQHF TRBD1 TRBJ1-5 TRBV2 .
TGTGCCAGCAGCTTATGGGCTCAACAAACGGACGAGCAGTACTTC CASSLWAQQTDEQYF . TRBJ2-7 TRBV7-3 .
TGTGCCAGCAGCCAGACCTTTCCTGGCGGGGGGGCCGGGACCGGGGAGCTGTTTTTT CASSQTFPGGGAGTGELFF TRBD2 TRBJ2-2 TRBV3-1/TRBV3-2 .
TGTGCCAGCAGTTTTGCGGGAGGGGTACAAGAGACCCAGTACTTC CASSFAGGVQETQYF TRBD2 TRBJ2-5 TRBV6-5 .
TGCGCCAGCAGCCAAGATCCCCAGGGTTGGAGCAATCAGCCCCAGCATTTT CASSQDPQGWSNQPQHF . TRBJ1-5 TRBV4-1 .
TGCAGTGCTAGTGGGGGGGGGCCCAACGAGCAGTACTTC CSASGGGPNEQYF . TRBJ2-7 TRBV20-1 .
TGTGCCAGCAGCTCCATACGAGGGAGCCAAGAGACCCAGTACTTC CASSSIRGSQETQYF . TRBJ2-5 TRBV11-2 .
TGTGCCAGCCGTAATACAGGGCTCGGCTACACCTTC CASRNTGLGYTF . TRBJ1-2 TRBV6-4 .
TGCAGCGTGAGTCAGGGGTATTCGTGGAACACTGAAGCTTTCTTT CSVSQGYSWNTEAFF . TRBJ1-1 TRBV29-1 .
TGTGCCAGCAGTTCAGTACAAGAGACCCAGTACTTC CASSSVQETQYF . TRBJ2-5 TRBV28 once
TGTGCCAGCTCACCAAAGACAGGACCAAGCTCTGGAAACACCATATATTTT CASSPKTGPSSGNTIYF . TRBJ1-3 TRBV18 .
TGTGCCAGCAGTGAAGAGGTGACAGGGGCCTACAATGAGCAGTTCTTC CASSEEVTGAYNEQFF TRBD1 TRBJ2-1 TRBV6-1 many
TGTGCCAGCACGAGTGGTGAGGGCTACACCTTC CASTSGEGYTF . TRBJ1-2 TRBV6-5 .